The present entry profiles one T cell receptor beta chain with its context. The antigen is undetermined. The data are from a study of T-cell memory formation after mild COVID-19. Study-wide results and limits: CD4/CD8 balance characterized clones contracting day 15 to 85, and CD4+ skew characterized later expanders.

Germline V CDR1 and CDR2: MNHEY, SVGEGT. V lost 6 bases to trimming and J lost 7 bases, with 16 bases between them. The CDR3 runs to 14 residues. TCRdb analysed the 5' RACE reads with MiXCR anew, one entry per CDR3 protein. Among hundreds of thousands of distinct CDR3 sequences listed, approximately 27% were seen once. The source of this sequence is an adult woman who had mild COVID-19 (a few samples of this study predate the infection). Cell type and time point are not known. J is TRBJ2-1 and V is TRBV6-2 or TRBV6-3; no clear D. The specimen was PBMCs or a T cell subset sorted from them (not recorded which). The CDR3 DNA follows: TGTGCCAGCAGCCCCCACCTTAATACGAATGAGCAGTTCTTC. The encoded protein is CASSPHLNTNEQFF.